This T cell receptor (beta chain) stems from a study of blood T cell repertoires in COVID-19. Study summary: PBMCs, B-cell-depleted T cells, or T cells provided the cDNA or gDNA that made up the material.

Original methodology: Estimation of nucleated cell counts was performed using reference gene primer amplification. Clones were sequenced by immunoSEQ multiplex PCR, and TCRdb holds only the in-frame ones, with some missing. V, J and clone size reflect that table, while D and trimming were determined from the DNA. The sample consists of about 330,000 clones, roughly 87% of them appearing once. The CDR3 is 14 residues long. V dropped 5 bases and J dropped 0 bases, with 9 bases sitting between them. Germline-derived CDR1 and CDR2 are KGHDR and SFDVKD. Those enrolled, adults aged about 18 to 89 years, came from about two dozen US areas. Participants had their cohort set by participant-reported clinical history.

The chain recombines TRBV24-1 with TRBJ1-1; D is unclear. Sequenced input: PBMCs or T cells enriched from blood (not recorded which). The receptor was isolated from a woman in her 30s who had recovered from COVID-19. CDR3 region: CATSAGIMNTEAFF. CDR3 DNA sequence: TGTGCCACCAGTGCGGGGATTATGAACACTGAAGCTTTCTTT.